These 16 T cell receptor beta chains originate from one sample sequenced in a study of blood T cell repertoires in COVID-19 (dated by TCRdb to the early 2020s). The protocol used for the library was the immunoSEQ multiplex PCR assay. This immuneACCESS table, as held by TCRdb, lists in-frame sequences with V and J called but not all clones. Of the missing ones, under half trace to an unresolved V gene in checked studies; the others have no known cause. This sample has over 200,000 clones in its table, and about 85% of those were observed once. The top ten hold roughly 20% of the sample. Sequences were obtained from peripheral blood. These receptors came from a woman older than 75 with active or convalescent COVID-19.

This chain connects TRBV7-3 to TRBJ1-1, with D perhaps matching TRBD1 (5 bases). This CDR3 has 14 residues. V shed 2 bases and J shed 4 bases, with 11 bases lying between them. The germline V gene encodes CDR1 SGHTA and CDR2 FQGTGA. This CDR3 reads CASSLQGRVTEAFF. The CDR3 bases are TGTGCCAGCAGCTTACAGGGAAGGGTCACTGAAGCTTTCTTT.

V gene TRBV18 combines with J gene TRBJ1-1; the match to TRBD1 covers 7 bases. CDR3 size: 14 residues. V was clipped by 8 bases and J by 4 bases; unmatched bases: 10. The germline gives CDR1 KGHSH, CDR2 LQKENI. CDR3 residues: CASTNRQGSTEAFF. The CDR3 DNA is TGTGCCAGCACAAACAGACAGGGTAGCACTGAAGCTTTCTTT.

The rearrangement uses TRBV30 and TRBJ2-1; TRBD2 matches 12 bases. From germline, CDR1 is GTSNPN and CDR2 SVGIG (reference sequence). The CDR3 sequence is 15 residues long. V shed 7 bases and J 6 bases; nucleotides not matched to a gene: 10. As DNA, the CDR3 is TGTGCCTTCTTTCCCCTAGCGGGGGGGCTCAATGAGCAGTTCTTC. Residues: CAFFPLAGGLNEQFF.

The chain combines TRBV7-9 with TRBJ2-2; TRBD1 matches 11 bases. The germline V gene encodes CDR1 SEHNR and CDR2 FQNEAQ (reference sequence). This CDR3 is 17 amino acids long. The V gene end was trimmed by 1 base and the J gene end by 3 bases; junction bases not matched to a gene: 4. As DNA, the CDR3 is TGTGCCAGCAGCTTAGGGACAGGGGGCCGATACACCGGGGAGCTGTTTTTT. It yields the protein CASSLGTGGRYTGELFF.

This chain connects TRBV5-6 to TRBJ2-2; 8 bases align to TRBD1. The length of the CDR3 is 14 residues. V trimming: 3 bases; J trimming: 3 bases; junction bases outside the gene matches: 1. Germline CDR1 is SGHDT and CDR2 is YYEEEE. The CDR3 bases are TGTGCCAGCAGCTCGGACAGGGACACCGGGGAGCTGTTTTTT. Translated, it gives CASSSDRDTGELFF.

This clone is a singleton in its sample. The gene calls are TRBV27 and TRBJ2-5; D is uncertain. CDR1 MNHEY and CDR2 SMNVEV come from the germline V gene (reference sequence). The CDR3 is 13 amino acids. The V gene lost 6 bases and the J gene lost 0 bases, with 8 bases spanning the gap. CDR3 sequence (DNA): TGTGCCAGCAGGACAAACTACCAAGAGACCCAGTACTTC. It specifies CASRTNYQETQYF.

The gene calls are TRBV18 and TRBJ1-2; 8 nucleotides agree with TRBD1. Unmatched junction bases numbered 4, after V lost 3 bases and J lost 7 bases. Germline CDR1 is KGHSH and CDR2 is LQKENI. The CDR3 spans 13 residues. CDR3 in amino acids: CASSPMDRAGYTF. The CDR3 bases are TGTGCCAGCTCACCCATGGACAGGGCTGGCTACACCTTC. The entire variable domain, with the rest obtained from reference TRBV18 and TRBJ1-2, is as follows: NAGVMQNPRHLVRRRGQEARLRCSPMKGHSHVYWYRQLPEEGLKFMVYLQKENIIDESGMPKERFSAEFPKEGPSILRIQQVVRGDSAAYFCASSPMDRAGYTFGSGTRLTVV.

The rearrangement joins TRBV6-1 to TRBJ1-1, with D uncertain. CDR1 and CDR2 from the germline V gene are MNHNS and SASEGT. This CDR3 region has 17 residues. The ends were cut back, 4 bases at V and 4 bases at J, with 22 bases in the middle. This CDR3 reads CASSGRAGLGLGTEAFF. As DNA, the CDR3 is TGTGCCAGCAGTGGGAGGGCCGGTTTAGGGTTAGGCACTGAAGCTTTCTTT.

This clone has just a few counts. The V and J genes are TRBV29-1 and TRBJ2-1; maybe TRBD2 (6 bases). Germline V gene lookup returns CDR1 SQVTM and CDR2 ANQGSEA. The CDR3 contains 14 residues. V dropped 3 bases and J dropped 3 bases, with 12 bases sitting between them. The DNA of the CDR3 is TGCAGCGTTGATACGAGGGAGGACTACAATGAGCAGTTCTTC. Encoded protein: CSVDTREDYNEQFF.

This chain uses TRBV10-3 with TRBJ2-1; 13 nucleotides agree with TRBD2. Germline lookup yields CDR1 ENHRY and CDR2 SYGVKD. This CDR3 has 14 residues. J gave up 12 bases and V 6 bases, and 8 bases lay outside the gene matches. CDR3 loop: CAIRLAGGSARQFF. The CDR3, as DNA: TGTGCCATCAGACTAGCGGGAGGGTCCGCACGGCAGTTCTTC.

This chain connects TRBV4-3 to TRBJ2-5, with D perhaps TRBD1 (6 bases). There are 17 residues in the CDR3. Germline V gene data show CDR1 as LGHNA and CDR2 as YSLEER. Deletions cut 4 bases from V and 1 base from J, with 19 bases between. The DNA of the CDR3 is TGCGCCAGCAGCCGTGGACAGCCAAAGGCTCCCCAAGAGACCCAGTACTTC. Translation gives CASSRGQPKAPQETQYF.

J is TRBJ1-3 and V is TRBV10-1; 9 bases map to TRBD1. This CDR3 is built from 18 residues. V was pared by 6 bases and J by 0 bases, with 12 bases of the junction left unmatched. Per the germline V gene, CDR1 is WNHNN and CDR2 is SYGVQD (reference sequence). CDR3 sequence: CASRRSLKGQGSGNTIYF. The CDR3 DNA follows: TGCGCCAGCAGGCGTTCCCTGAAGGGACAGGGCTCTGGAAACACCATATATTTT.

This clone is a singleton in its sample. V gene TRBV6-4 combines with J gene TRBJ2-3, with TRBD2 as a possible D gene (6 bases). V was shortened by 2 bases and J by 0 bases, with 9 bases between the two germline ends. Per germline, CDR1 MRHNA and CDR2 SNTAGT. The CDR3 has 15 amino acids. The CDR3 coding sequence is TGTGCCAGCAGTGACCGGGGGACTAGCACAGATACGCAGTATTTT. Translated, it gives CASSDRGTSTDTQYF.

The rearrangement links TRBV7-2 to TRBJ2-6, with D tentatively TRBD1 (5 bases). Germline values: CDR1 SGHTA, CDR2 FQGNSA. This CDR3 has 17 amino acids. Trimming left V 2 bases short and J 0 bases short, with 11 bases between. CDR3 in amino acids: CASSLSPTVSGANVLTF. The DNA for the CDR3 is TGTGCCAGCAGCTTATCCCCGACAGTCTCTGGGGCCAACGTCCTGACTTTC.

This sequence joins TRBV15 and TRBJ1-2; tentatively, D is TRBD1 (5 bases). Germline lookup yields CDR1 LNHNV and CDR2 YYDKDF (reference sequence). Between the trimmed V and J ends, which lost 1 base and 8 bases, there was a span of 14 bases. The length of the CDR3 is 14 residues. CDR3 amino acids: CATSRGKGIEGYTF. CDR3 in DNA: TGTGCCACCAGCAGAGGAAAGGGGATAGAAGGCTACACCTTC.

The genes are TRBV7-2 and TRBJ2-7, with 8 bases identical to TRBD2. Trimming cost V 0 bases and J 6 bases; bases outside gene matches: 4. CDR1 and CDR2 from the germline V gene are SGHTA and FQGNSA. There are 14 residues in the CDR3. Written as DNA, the CDR3 is TGTGCCAGCAGCTTAGCCGGGAGGGCGAGCGAGCAGTACTTC. It translates to CASSLAGRASEQYF.